This entry is about one T cell receptor beta chain. Its antigen is undetermined. The sort gate was single viable CD3+CD4+CD8-CD45RO+ cells for memory CD4+ T cells. CMV serostatus came from serum IgG against pp150, pp28, p38, p52. This CDR3 has 14 amino acids. Trimming at V came to 7 bases and at J to 3 bases, leaving 6 bases not matched to a gene. In germline, CDR1 is SNHLY, CDR2 FYNNEI. This entry belongs to a study of memory CD4+ T cells and cytomegalovirus serostatus. Study-wide context: This sample comes from healthy Belgian adults, roughly 9 CMV seropositive, roughly 22 seronegative. General study findings and limits: Each of approximately 73 CMV-associated TCRbeta sequences occurred in one to five individuals.

The protocol was immunoSEQ multiplex PCR, while the TCRdb copy is restricted to in-frame clones and leaves out a portion. Of approximately 52,000 clones listed, about 78% were seen once; the top ten hold roughly 0.8%. Sequencing used memory CD4+ T cells from blood. This TCR derives from an adult in good health and CMV-seronegative. The chain links TRBV2 to TRBJ2-7, with TRBD1 identical over 10 bases. The CDR3 reads CASMGRTGGYEQYF. The CDR3 nucleotides are TGTGCCAGCATGGGCAGGACAGGGGGCTACGAGCAGTACTTC.